Below are 15 T cell receptor beta chains sequenced from a single sample in a study of shared T cell receptors in the human thymus. Profiled with immunoSEQ multiplex PCR; TCRdb holds only in-frame clones, not every one. The sample comprises hundreds of thousands of clones, around 87% of which are singletons, and around 0.01% rests with the top ten. The same sample was also used in a study of human thymus T cells.

The sequenced material came from thymocytes. Receptor source: a boy in the first two years of life with a congenital heart defect.

The chain has TRBV4-2 and TRBJ2-2; perhaps TRBD2 as D (5 bases). The V gene's germline CDR1 is LGHNA and CDR2 YNFKEQ. The CDR3 is made up of 24 amino acids. The V gene lost 0 bases and the J gene lost 4 bases, with 36 bases spanning the gap. The DNA of the CDR3 is TGTGCCAGCAGCCAAGACGAAGAAAGGGCGGCCTTGTACAGCGGCCGGTCGGGCACCGGGGAGCTGTTTTTT. Translated, it gives CASSQDEERAALYSGRSGTGELFF.

The chain employs TRBV2 and TRBJ2-3, with D perhaps matching TRBD2 (6 bases). This CDR3 region has 14 residues. Germline values: CDR1 SNHLY, CDR2 FYNNEI. Trimming took 8 bases from V and 4 from J, leaving 16 bases between them. The CDR3 here is CASAGTLSPDTQYF. Here the CDR3 DNA reads TGTGCCAGCGCAGGGACTCTCTCACCAGATACGCAGTATTTT.

This clone was counted a single time. Here the CDR3 reads CASSSRTGRNQPQHF. CDR3 bases: TGTGCCAGCAGCTCCCGGACAGGGAGGAATCAGCCCCAGCATTTT. The V call is TRBV28, the J call TRBJ1-5; 8 bases agree with TRBD1. V lost 6 bases and J lost 4; bases outside the gene matches: 8. The CDR3 covers 15 residues. CDR1 is MDHEN, CDR2 SYDVKM, per germline.

V gene TRBV6-1 combines with J gene TRBJ1-3; TRBD1 agrees at 7 bases. The CDR3 has 15 residues. Trimming removed 7 bases from V and 3 bases from J; junction bases left unmatched: 9. The germline V gene has CDR1 MNHNS and CDR2 SASEGT. For the CDR3, the DNA is TGTGCCAGCACGAGACAGGGAAAGATTGGAAACACCATATATTTT. Its translation: CASTRQGKIGNTIYF.

The chain combines TRBV30 with TRBJ2-2; 9 nucleotides line up with TRBD1. Germline loops: CDR1 GTSNPN, CDR2 SVGIG (reference sequence). The CDR3 covers 17 residues. J gave up 7 bases and V 1 base, and 13 bases lay outside the gene matches. The CDR3 sequence: CAWSAHGTGPNYGELFF. Written as DNA, the CDR3 is TGTGCCTGGAGTGCCCACGGGACAGGGCCAAATTACGGGGAGCTGTTTTTT.

J is TRBJ2-7 and V is TRBV2, with TRBD1 as a possible D gene (5 bases). Trimming removed 5 bases at V and 4 bases at J, with 9 bases between. The germline CDR1 and CDR2 sequences are SNHLY and FYNNEI. The length of the CDR3 is 12 residues. Here the CDR3 reads CASSWGPYEQYF. CDR3 sequence (DNA): TGTGCCAGCAGTTGGGGCCCGTACGAGCAGTACTTC.

The chain uses TRBV2 and TRBJ2-7; a possible D gene is TRBD2 (5 bases). The CDR3 has 14 residues. The V end lost 1 base, the J end lost 5 bases, and 12 bases lay between the germline ends. Germline lookup yields CDR1 SNHLY and CDR2 FYNNEI. The CDR3 is CASSEDAGPHEQYF. The CDR3 region has the DNA TGTGCCAGCAGTGAAGATGCGGGTCCCCACGAGCAGTACTTC. The full variable domain, with the rest looked up from reference TRBV2 and TRBJ2-7, is EPEVTQTPSHQVTQMGQEVILRCVPISNHLYFYWYRQILGQKVEFLVSFYNNEISEKSEIFDDQFSVERPDGSNFTLKIRSTKLEDSAMYFCASSEDAGPHEQYFGPGTRLTVT.

This clone came up a few times. The gene calls are TRBV10-3 and TRBJ2-7; 12 nucleotides line up with TRBD2. Germline CDR1 ENHRY, CDR2 SYGVKD. The V gene end was trimmed by 10 bases and the J gene end by 2 bases; junction bases not matched to a gene: 6. CDR3 size: 14 residues. In nucleotides, the CDR3 is TGTGCCACGAAACCTAGCGGGAGGGCCTACGAGCAGTACTTC. Amino acids: CATKPSGRAYEQYF.

This chain uses TRBV10-1 with TRBJ2-5; 7 bases map to TRBD1. J was trimmed by 1 base and V by 6 bases; bases with no gene match: 5. Germline CDR1 and CDR2: WNHNN and SYGVQD (reference sequence). The length of the CDR3 is 14 residues. In DNA form, the CDR3 reads TGCGCCAGCAGCCTCGACAGGGTCCAAGAGACCCAGTACTTC. Its protein is CASSLDRVQETQYF.

In its sample, this clone was seen a few times. V is TRBV15 and J is TRBJ2-5; D is perhaps TRBD2 (5 bases). The CDR3 has 18 residues. Germline CDR1 is LNHNV and CDR2 is YYDKDF (reference sequence). V shed 1 base and J shed 4 bases, with 22 bases lying between them. The CDR3 DNA reads TGTGCCACCAGCAGAGCGGAGGTGTGGGGTACGGCGGGAGAGACCCAGTACTTC. Translating gives CATSRAEVWGTAGETQYF.

The chain joins TRBV6-5 to TRBJ1-4; D unresolved. There are 13 residues in the CDR3. Trimming removed 5 bases at V and 4 bases at J, with 8 bases between. CDR1 MNHEY and CDR2 SVGAGI come from the germline V gene. The CDR3 DNA reads as TGTGCCAGCAGTGCCGGGATTAATGAAAAACTGTTTTTT. Its translation is CASSAGINEKLFF.

The gene calls are TRBV12-1 and TRBJ1-1. TRBV12-1 is a recognized pseudogene. This CDR3 is built from 14 residues. This CDR3 is CASSLPTGGTEAFF. The CDR3 DNA is TGTGCCAGCAGCTTACCGACGGGGGGCACTGAAGCTTTCTTT.

The chain employs TRBV28 and TRBJ1-4; the D gene is possibly TRBD1 (6 bases). Germline CDR1 is MDHEN and CDR2 is SYDVKM. This CDR3 has 15 amino acids. V dropped 3 bases and J dropped 4 bases, with 12 bases sitting between them. The CDR3 DNA reads TGTGCCAGCAGTTTCTCGGACAGCTTTAATGAAAAACTGTTTTTT. It yields the protein CASSFSDSFNEKLFF. Full variable domain (rest looked up from reference TRBV28 and TRBJ1-4): DVKVTQSSRYLVKRTGEKVFLECVQDMDHENMFWYRQDPGLGLRLIYFSYDVKMKEKGDIPEGYSVSREKKERFSLILESASTNQTSMYLCASSFSDSFNEKLFFGSGTQLSVL.

This rearrangement joins TRBV9 to TRBJ2-2; TRBD2 agrees at 9 bases. The CDR3 has 17 residues. Trimming took 3 bases from V and 4 from J; bases not matched to a gene: 10. The V gene's germline CDR1 is SGDLS and CDR2 YYNGEE. CDR3 in amino acids: CASSALSTGLATGELFF. In DNA, the CDR3 is TGTGCCAGCAGCGCCCTAAGTACGGGACTAGCCACCGGGGAGCTGTTTTTT.

J is TRBJ2-3 and V is TRBV10-3, with a weak D call TRBD1 (5 bases). There are 14 residues in the CDR3. Germline lookup yields CDR1 ENHRY and CDR2 SYGVKD. The V end was cut by 6 bases, the J end by 2 bases, with 12 bases between. The CDR3 protein is CAIRLQGATDTQYF. CDR3 bases: TGTGCCATCAGGCTGCAGGGTGCCACAGATACGCAGTATTTT.